The TCR beta chain described here comes from a study of blood T cell repertoires in COVID-19. The overall study: The origin of the acute and convalescent COVID-19 samples was the United States, Italy and Spain. Sources were T cells, B-cell-depleted T cells, or PBMCs; the material itself was cDNA or gDNA.

V was shortened by 6 bases and J by 1 base, with 11 bases between the two germline ends. Germline CDR1 is MNHEY and CDR2 is SVGAGI. This CDR3 comprises 14 residues. In the original processing: Nucleated cell counts were estimated from reference gene primer amplification. Profiled with immunoSEQ multiplex PCR; TCRdb holds only in-frame clones, not every one. V, J and clone size are taken as reported in that table, and D and trimming were inferred from the DNA itself. The repertoire consists of 350,000 to 400,000 clones, with roughly nine tenths occurring once and the leading ten covering under 4%. The sequencing input was peripheral blood. The chain carries TRBV6-5 and TRBJ2-3; no firm D call. The TCR comes from a woman aged 30 to 39 with COVID-19, enrolled during active disease. The DNA of the CDR3 is TGTGCCAGCAGACTAAGCGATGGCACAGATACGCAGTATTTT. Protein product: CASRLSDGTDTQYF.